This TCR beta chain was recovered during a study of blood T cell repertoires in COVID-19. Germline CDR1 GTSNPN, CDR2 SVGIG (reference sequence). This CDR3 spans 13 amino acids. V trimming: 1 base; J trimming: 7 bases; junction bases outside the gene matches: 4. The assay was immunoSEQ multiplex PCR, and TCRdb's table has in-frame clones only and misses some. The sample contains fewer than 200,000 clones, 65% to 90% of which appear only once. This clone was found once. The chain combines TRBV30 with TRBJ2-1; 7 nucleotides agree with TRBD1. This TCR came from a woman in her fifties or sixties with acute COVID-19. Sample: PBMCs or T cells enriched from blood (not recorded which). CDR3 amino acids: CAWSANRGNEQFF. The CDR3 nucleotides read TGTGCCTGGAGTGCAAACAGGGGAAATGAGCAGTTCTTC.